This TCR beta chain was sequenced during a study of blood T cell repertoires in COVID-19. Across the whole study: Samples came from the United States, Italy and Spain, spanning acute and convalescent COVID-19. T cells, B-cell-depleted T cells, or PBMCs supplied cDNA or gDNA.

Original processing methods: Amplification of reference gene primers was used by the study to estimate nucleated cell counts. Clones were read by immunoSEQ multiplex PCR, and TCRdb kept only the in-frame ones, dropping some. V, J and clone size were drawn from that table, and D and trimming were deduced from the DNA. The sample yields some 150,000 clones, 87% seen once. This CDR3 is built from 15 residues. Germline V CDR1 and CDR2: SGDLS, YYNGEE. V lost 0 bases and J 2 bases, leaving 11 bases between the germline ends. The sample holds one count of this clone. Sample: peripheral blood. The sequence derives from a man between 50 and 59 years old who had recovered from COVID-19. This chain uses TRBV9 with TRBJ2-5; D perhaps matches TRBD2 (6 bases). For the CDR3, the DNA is TGTGCCAGCAGCGTAGCCGGCCGGGAGCAAGAGACCCAGTACTTC. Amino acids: CASSVAGREQETQYF.